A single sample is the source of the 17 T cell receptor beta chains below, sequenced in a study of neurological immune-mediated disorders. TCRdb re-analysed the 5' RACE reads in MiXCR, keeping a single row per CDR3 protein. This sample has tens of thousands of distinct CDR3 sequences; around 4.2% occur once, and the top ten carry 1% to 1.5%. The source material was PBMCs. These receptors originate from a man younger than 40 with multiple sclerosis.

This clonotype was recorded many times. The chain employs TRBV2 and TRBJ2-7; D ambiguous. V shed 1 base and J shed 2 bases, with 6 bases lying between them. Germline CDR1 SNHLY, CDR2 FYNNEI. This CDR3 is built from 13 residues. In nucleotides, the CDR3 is TGTGCCAGCAGTGAAGACAGTACCTACGAGCAGTACTTC. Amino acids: CASSEDSTYEQYF.

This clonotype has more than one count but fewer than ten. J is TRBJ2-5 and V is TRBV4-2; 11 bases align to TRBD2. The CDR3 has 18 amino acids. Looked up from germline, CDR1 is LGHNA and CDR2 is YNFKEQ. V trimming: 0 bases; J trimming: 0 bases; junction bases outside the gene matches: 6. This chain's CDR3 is CASSQDLAGGRHQETQYF. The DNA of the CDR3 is TGTGCCAGCAGCCAAGATCTAGCGGGGGGCCGCCACCAAGAGACCCAGTACTTC.

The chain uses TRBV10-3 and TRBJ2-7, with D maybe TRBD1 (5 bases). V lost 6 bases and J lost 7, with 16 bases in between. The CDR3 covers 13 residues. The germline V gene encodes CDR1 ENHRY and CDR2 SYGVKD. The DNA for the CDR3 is TGTGCCATCAGCCAGGGCCCAGGTAAAGAGCAGTACTTC. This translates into CAISQGPGKEQYF.

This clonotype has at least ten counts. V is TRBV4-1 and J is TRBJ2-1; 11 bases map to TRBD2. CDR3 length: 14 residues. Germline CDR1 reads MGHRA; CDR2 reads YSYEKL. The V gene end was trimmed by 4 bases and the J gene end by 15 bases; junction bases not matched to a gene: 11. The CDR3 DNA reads TGCGCCAGCAGCCCGATTGAGACTAGCGGGGTGGTGTTCTTC. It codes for CASSPIETSGVVFF.

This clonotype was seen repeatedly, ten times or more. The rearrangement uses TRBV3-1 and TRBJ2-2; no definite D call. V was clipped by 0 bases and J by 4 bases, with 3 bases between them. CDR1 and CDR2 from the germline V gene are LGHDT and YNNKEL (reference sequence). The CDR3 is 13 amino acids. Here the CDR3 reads CASSQDSTGELFF. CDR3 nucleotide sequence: TGTGCCAGCAGCCAAGACAGCACCGGGGAGCTGTTTTTT.

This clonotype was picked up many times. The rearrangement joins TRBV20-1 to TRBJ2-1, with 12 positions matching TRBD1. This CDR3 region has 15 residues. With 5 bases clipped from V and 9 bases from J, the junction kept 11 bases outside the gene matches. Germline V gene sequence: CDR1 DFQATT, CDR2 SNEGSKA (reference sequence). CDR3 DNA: TGCAGTGCTGGGTATCCGGGACAGGGGGCTGCTGAGCAGTTCTTC. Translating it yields CSAGYPGQGAAEQFF.

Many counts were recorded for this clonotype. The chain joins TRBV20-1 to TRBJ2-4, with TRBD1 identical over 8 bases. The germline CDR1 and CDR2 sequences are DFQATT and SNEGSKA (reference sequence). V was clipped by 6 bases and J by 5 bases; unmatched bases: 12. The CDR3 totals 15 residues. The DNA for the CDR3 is TGCAGTGCCGAAGGCAGGGGGCGAAGCCAAAACATTCAGTACTTC. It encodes CSAEGRGRSQNIQYF.

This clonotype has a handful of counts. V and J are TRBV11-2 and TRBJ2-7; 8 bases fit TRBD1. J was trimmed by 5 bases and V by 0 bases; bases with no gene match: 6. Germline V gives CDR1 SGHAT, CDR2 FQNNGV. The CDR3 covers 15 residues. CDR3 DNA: TGTGCCAGCAGCTTAGAGAGGACAGGGTACGACGAGCAGTACTTC. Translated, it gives CASSLERTGYDEQYF.

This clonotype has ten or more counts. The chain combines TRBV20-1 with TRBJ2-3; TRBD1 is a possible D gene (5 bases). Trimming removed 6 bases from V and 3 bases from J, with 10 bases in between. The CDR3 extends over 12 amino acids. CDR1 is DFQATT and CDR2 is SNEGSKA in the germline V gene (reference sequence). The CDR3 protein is CSAPSGTDTQYF. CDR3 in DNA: TGCAGTGCCCCCTCAGGGACAGATACGCAGTATTTT.

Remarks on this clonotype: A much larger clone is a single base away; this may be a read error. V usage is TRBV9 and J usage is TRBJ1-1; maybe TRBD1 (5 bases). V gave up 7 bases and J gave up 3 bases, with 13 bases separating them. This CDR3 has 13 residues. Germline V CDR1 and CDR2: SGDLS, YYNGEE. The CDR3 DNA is TGTGCCAGCGGAAGCGGGACGCACACTGAAGCTTTCTTT. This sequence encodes CASGSGTHTEAFF.

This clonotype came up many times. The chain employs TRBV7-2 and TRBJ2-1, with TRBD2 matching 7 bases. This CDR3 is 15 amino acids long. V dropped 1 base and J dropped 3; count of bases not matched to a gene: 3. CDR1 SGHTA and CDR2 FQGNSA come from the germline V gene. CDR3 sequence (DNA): TGTGCCAGCAGCTTAGGGCTAGCGGACTACAATGAGCAGTTCTTC. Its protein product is CASSLGLADYNEQFF.

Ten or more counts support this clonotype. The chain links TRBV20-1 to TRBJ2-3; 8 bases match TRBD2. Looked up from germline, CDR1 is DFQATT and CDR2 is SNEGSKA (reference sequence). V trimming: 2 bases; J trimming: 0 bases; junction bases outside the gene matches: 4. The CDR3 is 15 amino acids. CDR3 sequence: CSARLSGVSTDTQYF. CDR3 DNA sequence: TGCAGTGCTAGACTTAGCGGGGTTAGCACAGATACGCAGTATTTT.

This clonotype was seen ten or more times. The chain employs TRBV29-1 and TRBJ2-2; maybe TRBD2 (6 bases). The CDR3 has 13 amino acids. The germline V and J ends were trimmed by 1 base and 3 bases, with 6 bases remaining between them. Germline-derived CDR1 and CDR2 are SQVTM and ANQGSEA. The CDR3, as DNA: TGCAGCGTTGAAGGGGGGGACACCGGGGAGCTGTTTTTT. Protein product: CSVEGGDTGELFF.

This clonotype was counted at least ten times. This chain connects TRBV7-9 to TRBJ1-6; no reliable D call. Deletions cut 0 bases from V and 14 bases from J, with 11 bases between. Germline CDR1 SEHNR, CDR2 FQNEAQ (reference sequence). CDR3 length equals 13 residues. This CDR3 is CASSLASRGSLHF. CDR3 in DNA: TGTGCCAGCAGCTTAGCCAGCCGGGGTTCCCTCCACTTT.

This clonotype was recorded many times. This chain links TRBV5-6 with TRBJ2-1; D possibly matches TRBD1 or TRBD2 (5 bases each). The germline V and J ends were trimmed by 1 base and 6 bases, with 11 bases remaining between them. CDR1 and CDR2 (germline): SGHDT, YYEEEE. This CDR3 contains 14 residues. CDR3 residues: CASSLRGGGNEQFF. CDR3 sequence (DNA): TGTGCCAGCAGCTTGAGGGGTGGGGGCAATGAGCAGTTCTTC.

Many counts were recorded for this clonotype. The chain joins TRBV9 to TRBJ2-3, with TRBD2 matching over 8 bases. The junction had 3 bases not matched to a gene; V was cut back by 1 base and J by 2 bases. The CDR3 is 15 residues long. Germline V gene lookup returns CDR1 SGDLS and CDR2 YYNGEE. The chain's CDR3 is CASSVSGGFTDTQYF. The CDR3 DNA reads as TGTGCCAGCAGCGTAAGCGGGGGCTTCACAGATACGCAGTATTTT. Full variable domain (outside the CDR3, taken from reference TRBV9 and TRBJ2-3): DSGVTQTPKHLITATGQRVTLRCSPRSGDLSVYWYQQSLDQGLQFLIQYYNGEERAKGNILERFSAQQFPDLHSELNLSSLELGDSALYFCASSVSGGFTDTQYFGPGTRLTVL.

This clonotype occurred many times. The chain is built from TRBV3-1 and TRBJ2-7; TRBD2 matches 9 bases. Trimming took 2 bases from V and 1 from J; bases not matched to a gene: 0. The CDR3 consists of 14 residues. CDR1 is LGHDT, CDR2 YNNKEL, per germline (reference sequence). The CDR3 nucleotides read TGTGCCAGCAGCCAACTAGCGGGGTCCTACGAGCAGTACTTC. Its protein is CASSQLAGSYEQYF.